This TCR beta chain was captured in a study of cytomegalovirus exposure and HLA in healthy donors. Only in-frame clones appear in the TCRdb table, and some are missing; sequencing was by immunoSEQ multiplex PCR. This table holds around 250,000 clones, 90% found once. This clone was recorded a few times. This receptor was obtained from a woman between 18 and 30 years old in good health and CMV-seronegative. The sequenced material came from PBMCs.

Here the CDR3 reads CASSFYREGYTF. CDR3 sequence (DNA): TGTGCCAGCAGCTTCTACAGGGAGGGCTACACCTTC. The genes are TRBV5-4 and TRBJ1-2, with D possibly TRBD1 on 6 matching bases. Germline V gene sequence: CDR1 SGHNT, CDR2 YYREEE (reference sequence). V lost 2 bases and J 8 bases, leaving 10 bases between the germline ends. This CDR3 contains 12 residues. Variable domain in full (rest from reference TRBV5-4 and TRBJ1-2): ETGVTQSPTHLIKTRGQQVTLRCSSQSGHNTVSWYQQALGQGPQFIFQYYREEENGRGNFPPRFSGLQFPNYSSELNVNALELDDSALYLCASSFYREGYTFGSGTRLTVV.